Listed below are T cell receptor beta chains from one sample, sequenced in a study of CDR3 diversity in severe acne. Using its own MiXCR run on the PCR reads, TCRdb lists one record per CDR3 protein. This sample has some 84,000 distinct CDR3 sequences, with about half found just once. Sequencing was done on a sample of blood. The receptor set was obtained from a male donor in good health, serving as a control. Both conserved end residues are part of each CDR3. A D gene is named only where the DNA matches it firmly. A row's size may be missing; if present it is once, few, many or a size class.

TRBV29-1	TRBJ1-1	many	.	TGCAGCGTTCAGGAGGGTCGCAACACTGAAGCTTTCTTT	CSVQEGRNTEAFF
TRBV20-1	TRBJ2-7	.	.	TGCAGTGCTAGAAGCGGGACAGCCGATTCCTACGAGCAGTACTTC	CSARSGTADSYEQYF
TRBV7-9	TRBJ2-2	medium-sized	.	TGTGCCAGCAGCGACAGGGTCCGGGAGTTAGGCGGGGAGCTGTTTTTT	CASSDRVRELGGELFF
TRBV5-1	TRBJ1-6	few	.	TGCGCCAGCAGCCATGGAGGGCAACCAGACAAGGTGCTCCACTTT	CASSHGGQPDKVLHF
TRBV25-1	TRBJ1-1	once	.	TGTGCCAGCAGTGAGGGACTCCCCGGGTACACTGAAGCTTTCTTT	CASSEGLPGYTEAFF
TRBV6-5	TRBJ2-7	few	.	TGTGCCAGCAGTGATGGGCTAGCGCGTTCCTACGAGCAGTACTTC	CASSDGLARSYEQYF
TRBV7-2	TRBJ1-4	.	.	TGTGCCAGCAGCTTAGGGCAGGGTGGTGAAAAACTGTTTTTT	CASSLGQGGEKLFF
TRBV6-2/TRBV6-3	TRBJ2-3	many	.	TGTGCCAGCAGTTACATGTGGTCTACAGATACGCAGTATTTT	CASSYMWSTDTQYF
TRBV7-2	TRBJ2-3	.	TRBD2	TGTGCCAGCAGCTTATCGGCGGGGGGCACAGATACGCAGTATTTT	CASSLSAGGTDTQYF
TRBV5-1	TRBJ2-5	.	.	TGCGCCAGCAGCTCTGGGACTGTACAAGAGACCCAGTACTTC	CASSSGTVQETQYF
TRBV11-3	TRBJ1-1	.	.	TGTGCCAGCAGCTTATTAGGGGGAGACACTGAAGCTTTCTTT	CASSLLGGDTEAFF
TRBV7-9	TRBJ1-2	.	.	TGTGCCAGCAGCTTAGGGTCGGAAAACTATGGCTACACCTTC	CASSLGSENYGYTF
TRBV18	TRBJ2-7	.	TRBD1	TGTGCCAGCTCACCTAACAGGGGGGCCTGCTACGAGCAGTACTTC	CASSPNRGACYEQYF
TRBV7-2	TRBJ2-7	.	.	TGTGCCATCGAAGGGGACACCACTTACGAGCAGTGCTTC	CAIEGDTTYEQCF
TRBV20-1	TRBJ2-7	.	TRBD2	TGCAGTGCTACCCGACCGGGGGGGCTAGGCGGGGAGCAGTACTTC	CSATRPGGLGGEQYF
TRBV12-3/TRBV12-4	TRBJ1-2	.	.	TGTGCCAGCAGTTTTGTTGGGATACAGGGCCTGGCTAACTATGGCTACACCTTC	CASSFVGIQGLANYGYTF
TRBV7-9	TRBJ2-7	.	.	TGTGCCAGCAGCTTAGAGTCTAGCGCCTACGAGCAGTACTTC	CASSLESSAYEQYF
TRBV3-1	TRBJ2-5	many	TRBD2	TGTGCCAGCACCCCAAGTAACCTAGCGGGAGGACTCTTCGAGACCCAGTACTTC	CASTPSNLAGGLFETQYF
TRBV20-1	TRBJ2-7	many	TRBD2	TGCAGTGCTAAGCTAGCGGGAAGCTACGAGCAGTACTTC	CSAKLAGSYEQYF
TRBV19	TRBJ1-1	once	TRBD1	TGTGCCAGTAGTCCAGAGGACAGGGGGAACACTGAAGCTTTCTTT	CASSPEDRGNTEAFF
TRBV10-3	TRBJ1-2	.	TRBD1	TGTGCCATCAGGGGAACAGGGGACGGCTACACCTTC	CAIRGTGDGYTF
TRBV20-1	TRBJ1-2	.	TRBD1	TGCAGTGCAAGAGTCCCGGGACAGGGTTTTGCCTACATCTTC	CSARVPGQGFAYIF
TRBV7-9	TRBJ2-3	.	.	TGTGCCAGCAGCCCACGGAACACAGATACGCAGTATTTT	CASSPRNTDTQYF
TRBV29-1	TRBJ1-1	.	.	TGCAGCGTTGGCCCAGGGCAGACTGAAGCTTTCTTT	CSVGPGQTEAFF
TRBV7-9	TRBJ2-3	.	.	TGTGCCAGCAGCTTAGGGGCCCGTGGGGCCTCCACAGATACGCAGTATTTT	CASSLGARGASTDTQYF
TRBV28	TRBJ2-7	many	TRBD1	TGTGCCACCCGGACAGGGGGTCACTACGAGCAGTACTTC	CATRTGGHYEQYF
TRBV6-4	TRBJ2-7	medium-sized	.	TGTGCCAGCAGTGACAGGGAACTAGTCTACGAGCAGTACTTC	CASSDRELVYEQYF
TRBV18	TRBJ1-1	few	.	TGTGCCAGCTCACCGCAGGGGCCAAACACTGAAGCTTTCTTT	CASSPQGPNTEAFF
TRBV6-1	TRBJ1-2	.	TRBD1	TGTGCCAGCATTCTGGGACAGGTTTGGAACTATGGCTACACCTTC	CASILGQVWNYGYTF
TRBV5-4	TRBJ2-5	.	TRBD2	TGTGCCAGCAGCGCACCTACTAGCGGGGGGCCGAAGACCCAGTACTTC	CASSAPTSGGPKTQYF
TRBV19	TRBJ2-3	.	TRBD2	TGTGCCAGTAAAAGCCGGGAGGGCCATGGTGGCACAGATACGCAGTATTTT	CASKSREGHGGTDTQYF
TRBV20-1	TRBJ2-7	medium-sized	.	TGCAGTTGCGACCTATCGACGAGCTCCTACGAGCAGTACTTC	CSCDLSTSSYEQYF
TRBV19	TRBJ1-1	.	TRBD1	TGTGCCAGTAGCTCCTCCCCGGGACAGGTGATGAACACTGAAGCTTTCTTT	CASSSSPGQVMNTEAFF
TRBV20-1	TRBJ1-4	.	.	TGCAGTGCTAGAGATCCACAGGGAAGACTGTTTTTT	CSARDPQGRLFF
TRBV5-4	TRBJ2-7	.	.	TGTGCCAGCCAGGAGCAGAACACCGGGGAGCAGTACTTC	CASQEQNTGEQYF
TRBV6-5	TRBJ2-1	.	.	.	CACRREGGMGYTFGSGTSYNEQFF
TRBV5-4	TRBJ1-5	once	TRBD1	TGTGCCAGCACCCATGGAGGGGTCCGACAGGGGGTATCCGTCCCATATAGCAATCAGCCCCAGCATTTT	CASTHGGVRQGVSVPYSNQPQHF
TRBV20-1	TRBJ1-1	.	.	TGCAGTGCTAGGGTCGGGTGGAGGACAGACATGAACACTGAAGCTTTCTTT	CSARVGWRTDMNTEAFF
TRBV3-1	TRBJ2-7	.	.	TGTGCCAGCAGCCAGGGGGGGGCGACCTACGAGCAGTACTTC	CASSQGGATYEQYF
TRBV7-8	TRBJ1-1	.	TRBD1	TGTGCCAGCAGCCCAGGGGGGCAGGCGAACACTGAAGCTTTCTTT	CASSPGGQANTEAFF
TRBV20-1	TRBJ2-5	many	TRBD2	TGCAGTGCTAGCGTGTGGATGCTAGCGGGTGGAGTCGTGGAGACCCAGTACTTC	CSASVWMLAGGVVETQYF
TRBV14	TRBJ2-5	many	.	TGTGCCAGCAGCAATACAGGGAACCAAGAGACCCAGTACTTC	CASSNTGNQETQYF
TRBV2	TRBJ1-2	few	TRBD1	TGTGCCAGTACAGGGGGGAGCTATGGCTACACCTTC	CASTGGSYGYTF
TRBV20-1	TRBJ1-1	.	.	TGCAGTGCCCCCAAGGGACCTAAAGCTTTCTTT	CSAPKGPKAFF
TRBV24-1	TRBJ2-3	.	TRBD2	TGTGCCACCAGTGATTTTGCTAGCGGGGGCACAGATACGCAGTATTTT	CATSDFASGGTDTQYF
TRBV7-8	TRBJ2-5	.	.	TGTGCCAGCAGCCGGAAAAAACTCGGAGAGACCCAGTACTTC	CASSRKKLGETQYF
TRBV7-2	TRBJ1-1	.	.	TGTGCCAGCAGCCGACGGTTGAACACTGAAGCTTTCTTT	CASSRRLNTEAFF
TRBV7-8	TRBJ2-7	.	.	TGTGCCAGCAGCTTAACGCCCAGCGGCGAGCAGTACTTC	CASSLTPSGEQYF
TRBV28	TRBJ2-5	.	TRBD1	TGTGCCAGCAGTTCCCTCAGGGGACAGGCCCAAGAGACCCAGTACTTC	CASSSLRGQAQETQYF
TRBV6-5	TRBJ1-1	medium-sized	.	TGTGCCAGCAGTTACAGCCAGCCGAACACTGAAGCTTTCTTT	CASSYSQPNTEAFF
TRBV2	TRBJ2-7	.	TRBD1	TGTGCCGGGAGGGGGGGACAGGGCTCCTACGAGCAGTACTTC	CAGRGGQGSYEQYF
TRBV7-8	TRBJ1-1	.	.	TGTGCCAGCAGCTGGGGTATGAACACTGAAGCTTTCTTT	CASSWGMNTEAFF
TRBV10-3	TRBJ1-5	.	TRBD1	TGTGCCAGCAGTCCAAGACGGGACAGGGGGTCGAGGAGCAATCAGCCCCAGCATTTT	CASSPRRDRGSRSNQPQHF
TRBV29-1	TRBJ2-3	many	TRBD1	TGCAGCGCCCAAGGGACAGCTAGCACAGATACGCAGTATTTT	CSAQGTASTDTQYF